Each of the 6 T cell receptor beta chains below was sequenced from the same sample in a study of OX40 agonist ivuxolimab in advanced cancers. TCRdb's table, derived via immunoSEQ multiplex PCR, lists solely in-frame clones and lacks some. The data contain about 50,000 clones, about 89% of them singletons. Here the sequenced sample was CD4+ or CD8+ T cells sorted from blood, taken in a trial of the OX40 agonist ivuxolimab. The receptors here all came from an adult with an advanced solid tumor such as melanoma, head and neck, liver or kidney cancer.

This chain uses TRBV18 with TRBJ2-3; either TRBD1 or TRBD2 may supply D (5 bases each). CDR3 length: 14 residues. V lost 5 bases, J lost 4 bases, and 13 bases lay in between. The V gene's germline CDR1 is KGHSH and CDR2 LQKENI. CDR3 region: CASSAGLGADTQYF. CDR3 in DNA: TGTGCCAGCTCAGCAGGGTTGGGAGCAGATACGCAGTATTTT.

V is TRBV12-5 and J is TRBJ2-5; D not certain. Germline values: CDR1 LGHNT, CDR2 FRNRAP. The CDR3 length is 13 residues. Trimming stripped 3 bases from V and 8 bases from J, with 13 bases between. CDR3 nucleotides: TGTGCTAGTGGTTTCAGACCGGGTGAAACCCAGTACTTC. It encodes CASGFRPGETQYF.

V gene TRBV7-2 combines with J gene TRBJ1-6; TRBD1 agrees at 8 bases. This CDR3 spans 15 amino acids. Germline V gene sequence: CDR1 SGHTA, CDR2 FQGNSA. V shed 5 bases and J 6 bases; nucleotides not matched to a gene: 6. This CDR3 is CASSPDRASNSPLHF. The CDR3 nucleotides read TGTGCCAGCAGCCCGGACAGGGCTTCTAATTCACCCCTCCACTTT.

The rearrangement joins TRBV30 to TRBJ1-5, with unresolved D. The ends were cut back, 3 bases at V and 2 bases at J, with 8 bases in the middle. Germline CDR1 and CDR2: GTSNPN and SVGIG (reference sequence). The CDR3 has 13 amino acids. The CDR3: CAWRASRNQPQHF. The CDR3, as DNA: TGTGCCTGGAGGGCCAGCCGCAATCAGCCCCAGCATTTT.

The chain employs TRBV30 and TRBJ1-2; 10 bases agree with TRBD1. Germline assignment: CDR1 GTSNPN and CDR2 SVGIG (reference sequence). The CDR3 is made up of 14 amino acids. V dropped 2 bases and J dropped 3; count of bases not matched to a gene: 3. This CDR3 reads CAWSPDRGHYGYTF. CDR3 DNA sequence: TGTGCCTGGAGTCCCGACAGGGGGCACTATGGCTACACCTTC.

The chain is built from TRBV4-3 and TRBJ2-3; 8 bases align to TRBD2. Trimming at V came to 3 bases and at J to 6 bases, leaving 8 bases not matched to a gene. CDR1 and CDR2 from the germline V gene are LGHNA and YSLEER. The CDR3 is 15 residues long. In nucleotides, the CDR3 is TGCGCCAGCAGCCACACTAGCGGAAAATTCGATACGCAGTATTTT. It specifies CASSHTSGKFDTQYF.